These T cell receptor beta chains were read from a single sample in a study of T cell responses to AZD1222 COVID-19 vaccine. The repertoire was sequenced with immunoSEQ multiplex PCR; TCRdb's copy has only in-frame clones and lacks some. The sample records 100,000 to 150,000 clones, around 92% being singletons. The sequencing used peripheral blood, collected on day 0 of AZD1222 vaccination. The receptor source for this set is an adult in good health. Both conserved end residues are part of each CDR3. A D gene is named only where the DNA matches it firmly. Only some rows state a clone size, as once, few, many or a class for expanded clones.

v_gene	d_gene	j_gene	abundance	CDR3nt	CDR3aa
TRBV30	-	TRBJ1-1	once	TGTGCCTGGAGTTTGGGGAGGGGAGGAACTGAAGCTTTCTTT	CAWSLGRGGTEAFF
TRBV7-2	TRBD2	TRBJ2-3	-	TGTGCCAGCAGCCCCCGGGGGGGGAGCACAGATACGCAGTATTTT	CASSPRGGSTDTQYF
TRBV7-9	TRBD2	TRBJ2-5	-	TGTGCCAGCAGCTTAGGTGTCTCGGCGGGGGAGTACCAAGAGACCCAGTACTTC	CASSLGVSAGEYQETQYF
TRBV4-2	-	TRBJ2-7	few	TGTGCCAGCAGCCAGGGGTCATTAGCTGAGCAGTACTTC	CASSQGSLAEQYF
TRBV28	TRBD1	TRBJ2-7	-	TGTGCCAGCAGTTACGTACAGGGGTGGGAGCAGTACTTC	CASSYVQGWEQYF
TRBV5-4	-	TRBJ2-2	-	TGTGCCAGCAGTCCAGGGAGGACCGGGGAGCTGTTTTTT	CASSPGRTGELFF
TRBV3-1/TRBV3-2	-	TRBJ2-2	-	TGTGCCAGCAGCCAAGACGGCCTTTCCGGGGAGCTGTTTTTT	CASSQDGLSGELFF
TRBV5-4	-	TRBJ1-2	-	TGTGCCAGCAGCTTAAGACTTAACTATGGCTACACCTTC	CASSLRLNYGYTF
TRBV3-1/TRBV3-2	-	TRBJ2-2	-	TGTGCCAGCAGCCAGGGACTCGGGGCTACCGGGGAGCTGTTTTTT	CASSQGLGATGELFF
TRBV5-1	-	TRBJ2-1	-	TGCGCCAGCAGCTTGGGGCAGTATGCCGATGAGCAGTTCTTC	CASSLGQYADEQFF
TRBV30	-	TRBJ1-4	-	TGTGCCTGGAGTCCAAATCGGGGGATTAATGAAAAACTGTTTTTT	CAWSPNRGINEKLFF
TRBV28	-	TRBJ2-4	-	TGTGCCAGCAGCCCGCAATCGACATTTGTTCAGTACTTC	CASSPQSTFVQYF
TRBV2	TRBD2	TRBJ2-7	-	TGTGCCAGCAGTGAAATCGCTAGCGGGAGAACGTACGAGCAGTACTTC	CASSEIASGRTYEQYF
TRBV2	-	TRBJ1-2	-	TGTGCCAGCAGCGGGGACCTCTCCTATGGCTACACCTTC	CASSGDLSYGYTF
TRBV5-1	TRBD1	TRBJ2-4	-	TGCGCCAGCAGCTTGGGGACAGGAAAAAACATTCAGTACTTC	CASSLGTGKNIQYF
TRBV9	TRBD2	TRBJ2-2	-	TGTGCCAGCAGCGAACATAGCGGGGGGAACACCGGGGAGCTGTTTTTT	CASSEHSGGNTGELFF
TRBV4-2	TRBD2	TRBJ2-7	once	TGTGCCAGCAGCCAAGAAGATAGCGGGAGTCACGAGCAGTACTTC	CASSQEDSGSHEQYF
TRBV29-1	-	TRBJ2-5	-	TGCAGCGCCTCAGGGGCGAAGACCCAGTACTTC	CSASGAKTQYF
TRBV14	TRBD2	TRBJ2-1	few	TGTGCCAGCAGCCAAGAAGCGGGAGGATACAATGAGCAGTTCTTC	CASSQEAGGYNEQFF
TRBV5-1	TRBD1	TRBJ2-5	-	TGCGCCAGCACCCGGGGACAGGCGGAAGAGACCCAGTACTTC	CASTRGQAEETQYF
TRBV7-3	TRBD1	TRBJ2-2	-	TGTGCCAGTCGATACACCGGGACAGGTGGACCCGGGGAGCTGTTTTTT	CASRYTGTGGPGELFF